A selection of T cell receptor beta chains follows, all from one sample in a study of CD8 T cells in ankylosing spondylitis. TCRdb re-called the 5' RACE reads through MiXCR, storing one row per CDR3 protein. The repertoire holds tens of thousands of distinct CDR3 sequences, about a sixth seen once, with around 27% in the top ten. The sample was blood. The source is a male donor with ankylosing spondylitis or in good health (not recorded which). The CDR3 runs from the conserved cysteine through the conserved F or W. A D gene is named only where the DNA matches it firmly. The size entry is marked missing in some rows and otherwise reads once, few, many or a size class.

-,TRBV5-1,many,TRBJ2-2,CASSFTANTGELFF,TGCGCCAGCAGCTTTACCGCAAACACCGGGGAGCTGTTTTTT
-,TRBV20-1,many,TRBJ2-5,CSASWLQETQYF,TGCAGTGCTTCTTGGCTCCAAGAGACCCAGTACTTC
-,TRBV7-2,many,TRBJ2-3,CAITNRSPSTDTQYF,TGTGCCATCACCAACCGCTCTCCTAGCACAGATACGCAGTATTTT
-,TRBV9,-,TRBJ2-1,CASSVAALSYNEQFF,TGTGCCAGCAGCGTAGCGGCCCTATCATACAATGAGCAGTTCTTC
TRBD2,TRBV6-1,many,TRBJ2-1,CASSEWLAAYNEQFF,TGTGCCAGCAGTGAATGGCTAGCGGCCTACAATGAGCAGTTCTTC
-,TRBV7-9,few,TRBJ1-6,CASSLGGGSPLHF,TGTGCCAGCAGCTTGGGGGGTGGTTCACCCCTCCACTTT
-,TRBV30,-,TRBJ1-3,CAWNPPVAGNTIYF,TGTGCCTGGAACCCTCCAGTGGCTGGAAACACCATATATTTT
-,TRBV19,few,TRBJ2-2,CASSINGLNTGELFF,TGTGCCAGTAGTATTAACGGGCTTAACACCGGGGAGCTGTTTTTT
-,TRBV7-9,-,TRBJ2-1,CASSQGRERYNEQFF,TGTGCCAGCAGCCAGGGGAGGGAGCGGTACAATGAGCAGTTCTTC
-,TRBV7-3,many,TRBJ1-4,CASSSLKAEKLFF,TGTGCCAGCAGCTCACTAAAGGCAGAAAAACTGTTTTTT
-,TRBV12-3/TRBV12-4,many,TRBJ2-1,CASTQGGEQFF,TGTGCCAGCACCCAGGGCGGTGAGCAGTTCTTC
TRBD1,TRBV6-5,-,TRBJ1-5,CASSRDRVSNQPQHF,TGTGCCAGCAGCAGGGACAGGGTGAGCAATCAGCCCCAGCATTTT
-,TRBV12-3/TRBV12-4,many,TRBJ2-1,CASSPTLGAGEQFF,TGTGCCAGCAGTCCCACCTTAGGGGCAGGTGAGCAGTTCTTC
-,TRBV7-8,many,TRBJ1-1,CASVGPGAEAFF,TGTGCCAGCGTGGGGCCTGGGGCTGAAGCTTTCTTT
TRBD2,TRBV5-1,few,TRBJ2-4,CASSLRTSGSSAKNIQYF,TGCGCCAGCAGCTTGAGGACTAGCGGGAGTTCGGCCAAAAACATTCAGTACTTC
-,TRBV5-1,many,TRBJ2-3,CASSLDGRTQYF,TGCGCCAGCAGCTTGGATGGGCGTACGCAGTATTTT
-,TRBV11-1,-,TRBJ2-1,CASSRAPVEQFF,TGTGCCAGCAGCAGAGCGCCGGTTGAGCAGTTCTTC
-,TRBV5-1,many,TRBJ2-2,CASSLVEGPGELFF,TGCGCCAGCAGCTTGGTGGAGGGCCCCGGGGAGCTGTTTTTT
-,TRBV4-3,-,TRBJ1-4,CASSQSRRVEEKLFF,TGCGCCAGCAGCCAATCGAGGAGGGTTGAAGAAAAACTGTTTTTT
TRBD1,TRBV12-3/TRBV12-4,many,TRBJ2-2,CASSWGTGTGELFF,TGTGCCAGCAGTTGGGGGACAGGGACCGGGGAGCTGTTTTTT
TRBD2,TRBV4-2,many,TRBJ2-5,CASSQGRGGQETQYF,TGTGCCAGCAGCCAAGGACGGGGGGGCCAAGAGACCCAGTACTTC
-,TRBV6-5,few,TRBJ2-2,CASSPTTFTAGELFF,TGTGCCAGCAGCCCTACAACGTTTACGGCCGGGGAGCTGTTTTTT
TRBD1,TRBV20-1,many,TRBJ2-1,CSAKPGQGNNEQFF,TGCAGTGCTAAACCGGGACAGGGTAACAATGAGCAGTTCTTC
-,TRBV3-1,few,TRBJ1-1,CASSQDRGGGTEAFF,TGTGCCAGCAGCCAAGATCGTGGGGGGGGAACTGAAGCTTTCTTT
-,TRBV28,-,TRBJ2-2,CASILAGRKAGELFF,TGTGCCAGCATCCTAGCAGGTCGGAAGGCCGGGGAGCTGTTTTTT
-,TRBV29-1,-,TRBJ2-5,CSVSWEAQYF,TGCAGCGTTTCTTGGGAGGCCCAGTACTTC
TRBD2,TRBV28,-,TRBJ2-3,CASTRLAGGPGDTQYF,TGTGCCAGCACTAGACTAGCGGGAGGGCCAGGAGATACGCAGTATTTT
-,TRBV6-5,-,TRBJ2-2,CASSEGELHTGELFF,TGTGCCAGCAGTGAAGGGGAGCTACACACCGGGGAGCTGTTTTTT
-,TRBV5-4,many,TRBJ2-7,CASSWEVGGSYEQYF,TGTGCCAGCAGCTGGGAGGTCGGAGGCTCCTACGAGCAGTACTTC
-,TRBV11-2,many,TRBJ2-2,CASSLVFPRGNTGELFF,TGTGCCAGCAGCTTAGTTTTCCCCCGGGGGAACACCGGGGAGCTGTTTTTT
TRBD1,TRBV27,medium-sized,TRBJ2-1,CASTRTGDNEQFF,TGTGCCAGCACCAGGACAGGGGACAATGAGCAGTTCTTC
-,TRBV7-3,-,TRBJ2-2,CASSSTRTGELFF,TGTGCCAGCAGCTCCACACGGACCGGGGAGCTGTTTTTT
TRBD1,TRBV12-3/TRBV12-4,many,TRBJ2-7,CASSPGTGGLYEQYF,TGTGCCAGCAGTCCCGGGACAGGGGGCCTATACGAGCAGTACTTC
TRBD2,TRBV20-1,many,TRBJ2-3,CSASRGGGLDTQYF,TGCAGTGCGAGCAGGGGCGGGGGGTTAGATACGCAGTATTTT
-,TRBV29-1,many,TRBJ2-3,CSGLTAGGTDTQYF,TGCAGCGGTTTGACAGCCGGGGGCACAGATACGCAGTATTTT
-,TRBV29-1,-,TRBJ2-1,CSALEGNEQFF,TGCAGCGCCTTAGAAGGAAATGAGCAGTTCTTC
-,TRBV6-1,-,TRBJ2-5,CASNVQEAQYF,TGTGCCAGCAACGTCCAGGAGGCCCAGTACTTC
-,TRBV7-2,many,TRBJ2-2,CASAGIHTGELFF,TGTGCCAGCGCAGGGATCCACACCGGGGAGCTGTTTTTT
TRBD2,TRBV9,few,TRBJ2-1,CASSPGTSGASGQFF,TGTGCCAGCAGCCCAGGGACTAGCGGGGCCTCTGGGCAGTTCTTC
-,TRBV29-1,-,TRBJ2-3,CSVEDRGKSQYF,TGCAGCGTTGAAGATAGGGGCAAGTCGCAGTATTTT
-,TRBV9,few,TRBJ1-4,CASSVAGLGEIGEKLFF,TGTGCCAGCAGCGTAGCGGGCTTAGGGGAGATCGGTGAAAAACTGTTTTTT
-,TRBV6-2/TRBV6-3,-,TRBJ1-2,CATLLLGLGGSYGYTF,TGTGCCACCTTGTTACTCGGTCTCGGCGGCTCCTATGGCTACACCTTC
-,TRBV5-1,-,TRBJ2-3,CASSLATGAGGDTQYF,TGCGCCAGCAGCTTAGCAACGGGGGCCGGGGGAGATACGCAGTATTTT
-,TRBV12-3/TRBV12-4,few,TRBJ1-3,CASSGRYSGNTIYF,TGTGCCAGCAGCGGACGGTACTCTGGAAACACCATATATTTT
TRBD1,TRBV5-1,-,TRBJ2-1,CASSLVAGGYNEQFF,TGCGCCAGCAGCTTGGTGGCAGGGGGATACAATGAGCAGTTCTTC
-,TRBV7-9,-,TRBJ2-1,CASSPWGVNNEQFF,TGTGCCAGCAGCCCCTGGGGGGTCAACAATGAGCAGTTCTTC
-,TRBV29-1,-,TRBJ2-1,CSVGVASRAEQFF,TGCAGCGTTGGGGTGGCTTCAAGGGCTGAGCAGTTCTTC
-,TRBV29-1,many,TRBJ1-2,CSSHSDYGYTF,TGCAGCTCTCACAGTGACTATGGCTACACCTTC
TRBD2,TRBV5-5,many,TRBJ2-4,CASSPSGTKNIQYF,TGTGCCAGCAGCCCGAGCGGGACCAAAAACATTCAGTACTTC
-,TRBV29-1,few,TRBJ2-7,CSVDSPGRYEQYF,TGCAGCGTTGACAGTCCCGGCCGCTACGAGCAGTACTTC
TRBD2,TRBV12-3/TRBV12-4,few,TRBJ2-1,CASIRLAVYNEQFF,TGTGCCAGCATTCGACTAGCGGTTTACAATGAGCAGTTCTTC
TRBD1,TRBV20-1,many,TRBJ1-1,CSAWTGLNTEAFF,TGCAGTGCTTGGACAGGGTTGAACACTGAAGCTTTCTTT
-,TRBV4-3,many,TRBJ2-2,CASSQITNTGELFF,TGCGCCAGCAGCCAAATCACGAACACCGGGGAGCTGTTTTTT
-,TRBV4-3,many,TRBJ2-3,CASSQEPPLFQGYRTDTQYF,TGCGCCAGCAGCCAAGAACCCCCACTCTTCCAGGGTTACCGCACAGATACGCAGTATTTT
-,TRBV29-1,many,TRBJ1-1,CSVERTEAFF,TGCAGCGTTGAGCGTACTGAAGCTTTCTTT